Shown below are 2 T cell receptor beta chains from a single sample sequenced in a study of blood T cell repertoires in COVID-19. TCRdb's copy holds only in-frame clones and misses some; the assay was immunoSEQ multiplex PCR. The sample shows about 140,000 clones, about three quarters of them seen only once. Sequenced input: peripheral blood. Every receptor here comes from an elderly man with acute or convalescent COVID-19.

This clone came up once. This sequence joins TRBV19 and TRBJ2-3; D possibly corresponds to TRBD1 (6 bases). CDR3 length equals 15 residues. V shed 6 bases and J shed 0 bases, with 13 bases lying between them. Germline values: CDR1 LNHDA, CDR2 SQIVND (reference sequence). The CDR3 DNA reads TGTGCCAGTAGCAGGGGAAAACCTAGCACAGATACGCAGTATTTT. Encoded protein: CASSRGKPSTDTQYF.

The V call is TRBV6-5, the J call TRBJ1-6, with D possibly TRBD1 on 6 matching bases. This CDR3 has 13 residues. V was pared by 7 bases and J by 8 bases, with 12 bases between. Germline V gives CDR1 MNHEY, CDR2 SVGAGI. In DNA form, the CDR3 reads TGTGCCAGCAACGGACAGCAAGATTCACCCCTCCACTTT. This translates into CASNGQQDSPLHF.